This TCR beta chain was sequenced during a study of T cells in Graves' hyperthyroidism and ophthalmopathy. The CDR3 loop spans 14 amino acids. Trimming cost V 6 bases and J 5 bases, with 16 bases left between them. CDR1 and CDR2 from the germline V gene are MNHEY and SVGAGI. Researchers defined stable Graves' hyperthyroidism as no ophthalmopathy progression within 18 months. Amplification of TCR beta CDR3 regions was performed using RNA transcripts as template. When the TCR CDR3 underwent first-round RT-PCR, the HTBI primer set was used. TCRdb itself ran the multiplex PCR reads through MiXCR, one entry per CDR3 protein. Among around 350,000 distinct CDR3 sequences listed, about 20% were seen once. This clonotype came up once. Its matching antigen is unknown. Whole-study findings and limits: Within blood appeared most thyroid clonotypes that had expanded above 0.001. Ophthalmopathy, which appeared later, was predicted by the model a median around 6.9 months before onset.

This receptor was identified in a young woman with Graves' hyperthyroidism. J is TRBJ1-1 and V is TRBV6-5, with D possibly TRBD1 on 5 matching bases. What was sequenced was blood. The CDR3 DNA reads TGTGCCAGCAGATTACAGGCCGCAGGGACTGAAGCTTTCTTT. As protein: CASRLQAAGTEAFF.